This T cell receptor beta chain was sequenced during a study of CD8 T cells in Susac syndrome. RNA totalling 0.5 to 1 ug underwent reverse transcription with random hexamers. TCRdb fed the immunoSEQ multiplex PCR reads into MiXCR, producing one record per CDR3 protein. The sample records 80,000 or so distinct CDR3 sequences, approximately 94% being singletons. CDR3 length: 14 amino acids. Germline V gene lookup returns CDR1 SGHRS and CDR2 YFSETQ. Between the trimmed V and J ends, which lost 0 bases and 0 bases, there was a span of 6 bases. The source of this sequence is a human donor with Susac syndrome. The sequencing sample was made of CD8+ T cells from PBMCs. The V and J genes are TRBV5-1 and TRBJ2-5; D unclear. CDR3 region: CASSLVRYQETQYF. The CDR3 region has the DNA TGCGCCAGCAGCTTGGTTCGGTACCAAGAGACCCAGTACTTC.